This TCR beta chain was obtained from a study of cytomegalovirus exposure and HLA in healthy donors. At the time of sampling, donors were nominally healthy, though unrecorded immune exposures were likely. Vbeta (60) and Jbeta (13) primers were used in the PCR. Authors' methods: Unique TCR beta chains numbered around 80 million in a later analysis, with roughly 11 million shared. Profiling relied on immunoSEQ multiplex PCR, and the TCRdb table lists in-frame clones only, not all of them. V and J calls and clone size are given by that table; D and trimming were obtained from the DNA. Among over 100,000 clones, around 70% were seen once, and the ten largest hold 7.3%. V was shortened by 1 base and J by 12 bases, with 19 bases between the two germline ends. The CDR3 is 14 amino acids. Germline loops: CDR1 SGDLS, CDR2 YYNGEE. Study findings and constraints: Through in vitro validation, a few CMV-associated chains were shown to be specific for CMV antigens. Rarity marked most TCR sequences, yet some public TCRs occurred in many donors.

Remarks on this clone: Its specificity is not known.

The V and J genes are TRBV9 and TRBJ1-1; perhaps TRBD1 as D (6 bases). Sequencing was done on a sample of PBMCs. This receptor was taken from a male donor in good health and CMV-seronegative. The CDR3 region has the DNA TGTGCCAGCAGCGTACTAGACAAACAGGGATTGACTTTCTTT. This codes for CASSVLDKQGLTFF.